The clone carrying this T cell receptor (beta chain) occurred many times. As yet, its antigen is unknown. The data belong to a study of T cell repertoires in cytomegalovirus infection. Study-wide background: Public TCR beta signatures were indicative of both CMV infection and a matching HLA type.

TCRdb itself ran the reads through MiXCR, one entry per CDR3 protein. The table shows hundreds of thousands of distinct CDR3 sequences, with roughly a quarter occurring only once. CDR1 and CDR2 from the germline V gene are MNHNY and SVGAGI (reference sequence). Between the trimmed V and J ends, which lost 10 bases and 4 bases, there was a span of 10 bases. The CDR3 contains 12 residues. General study findings and limits: Carriers of CMV plus the relevant HLA were identified by cumulative public TCR beta family frequency. In two of eight donors, the top clonotype was HLA-C-restricted CMV-specific.

This rearrangement joins TRBV6-6 to TRBJ1-4; D perhaps matches TRBD1 (5 bases). The source is a human donor in good health (CMV status not recorded). Some clones in this sample may be carry-over from other donors' samples. Sequencing input: CD8+ T cells from PBMCs. As DNA, the CDR3 is TGTGCCACGACAGTAAATAATGAAAAACTGTTTTTT. It is translated as CATTVNNEKLFF.